This T cell receptor beta chain was identified during a study of blood T cells in healthy people across ages. General observations from the study: Roughly linear declines in TCR beta diversity per million T cells occurred with age.

Germline values: CDR1 SEHNR, CDR2 FQNEAQ (reference sequence). The CDR3 is made up of 15 amino acids. V shed 3 bases and J 7 bases; nucleotides not matched to a gene: 7. Through a sample-barcoded 5' primer and a J-beta primer mix, a second PCR was run for about 6 to 11 cycles. Each cDNA molecule carried a tag from a template-switch adaptor that contained 12 random nucleotides. TCRdb re-derived calls from the 5' RACE reads in MiXCR, one entry per CDR3 protein. The data contain 1.5 million to 2 million distinct CDR3 sequences, roughly 27% of them singletons. Turning to this clonotype: No antigen is known for it.

Sequencing was done on a sample of blood. The J gene is TRBJ2-1, the V gene TRBV7-9, with 9 bases that match TRBD2. This TCR derives from a woman aged 30 to 39 in good health. This CDR3 reads CASSLNSGRANEQFF. The CDR3 nucleotides are TGTGCCAGCAGCTTGAATAGCGGGAGAGCGAATGAGCAGTTCTTC.